The source of this T cell receptor (beta chain) is a study of cytomegalovirus exposure and HLA in healthy donors. Regarding the study as a whole: Association of a missense DCLRE1C variant with TCR beta V- and J-gene trimming was reported in a later analysis.

The primer mix had 60 Vbeta and 13 Jbeta primers. Method: immunoSEQ multiplex PCR; TCRdb's copy keeps in-frame clones and lacks some. The sample includes about 140,000 clones, roughly three quarters of them seen just once. Healthy bone marrow donors made up the cohort. V lost 0 bases and J lost 4, with 18 bases in between. CDR3 length: 17 amino acids. Germline lookup yields CDR1 ENHRY and CDR2 SYGVKD. Notes on this clone: Antigen specificity is unknown.

Source material: PBMCs. This sequence originates from a woman aged 40 to 50 in good health and CMV-seronegative. This chain links TRBV10-3 with TRBJ1-2, with D possibly TRBD1 on 6 matching bases. CDR3: CAISESQTGSSLYGYTF. DNA for the CDR3: TGTGCCATCAGTGAGTCTCAGACAGGTAGCTCGCTCTATGGCTACACCTTC.